Shown below are 21 T cell receptor beta chains from a single sample sequenced in a study of molecular identifiers for immune sequencing clone quantification. TCRdb reprocessed the PCR reads via MiXCR and lists one record per CDR3 protein. The top ten clones hold 0.76% of a sample with approximately 500,000 distinct CDR3 sequences, under 30% of them seen once. The sequenced sample consisted of naive CD8+ T cells from blood, with Jurkat cell RNA spiked in. Noted subset: FACS-sorted CD8+CD4-CCR7+CD45RA+ naive T cells. These receptors originate from a human donor in good health. Some libraries in this study had Jurkat cell RNA spiked in.

The rearrangement links TRBV2 to TRBJ1-1; D is unclear. CDR3 length: 15 amino acids. The V gene lost 7 bases and the J gene lost 0 bases, with 15 bases spanning the gap. Germline loops: CDR1 SNHLY, CDR2 FYNNEI. The CDR3 spells CASNNPTEMNTEAFF. The CDR3 nucleotides are TGTGCCAGCAACAACCCGACGGAGATGAACACTGAAGCTTTCTTT.

This clonotype was counted between two and nine times. V is TRBV5-3 and J is TRBJ1-1; no firm D call. TRBV5-3 is placed among ORFs of uncertain function. V lost 8 bases and J 0 bases, leaving 14 bases between the germline ends. CDR3 length: 14 amino acids. CDR3: CASSAPDLNTEAFF. Here the CDR3 DNA reads TGTGCCAGCAGCGCACCCGACCTGAACACTGAAGCTTTCTTT.

In the case of this clonotype: A clone one base away is much larger, so this may be a read error. The rearrangement links TRBV27 to TRBJ2-3; 14 nucleotides align to TRBD2. Germline CDR1 and CDR2: MNHEY and SMNVEV (reference sequence). This CDR3 comprises 15 residues. The CDR3, as DNA: TGTGCCTGCAGTACCGGGACTAGCGGGAGAGATACGCAGTATTTT. It translates to CACSTGTSGRDTQYF.

The table lists this clonotype with a few counts. The V and J genes are TRBV5-3 and TRBJ2-7, with a weak D call TRBD1 (6 bases). TRBV5-3 is an open reading frame whose function is uncertain. This CDR3 contains 15 residues. Trimming stripped 8 bases from V and 0 bases from J, with 18 bases between. The CDR3 region has the DNA TGTGCCAGCACCGTCCGACAGGAGGTCTCCTACGAGCAGTACTTC. The encoded protein is CASTVRQEVSYEQYF.

This clonotype occurred many times. The V call is TRBV29-1, the J call TRBJ1-1; possibly TRBD1 for D (5 bases). The germline V gene has CDR1 SQVTM and CDR2 ANQGSEA. The CDR3 consists of 13 residues. The V end was cut by 0 bases, the J end by 6 bases, with 11 bases between. The CDR3 spells CSVEDLGTPEAFF. The CDR3 bases are TGCAGCGTTGAAGATTTGGGGACTCCTGAAGCTTTCTTT.

A word on this clonotype: No conserved phenylalanine or tryptophan ends this CDR3, so it is likely a read error. The rearrangement joins TRBV6-2 or TRBV6-3 to TRBJ2-1; the D gene could be TRBD1 or TRBD2 (5 bases each). Looked up from germline, CDR1 is MNHEY and CDR2 is SVGEGT. Trimming removed 7 bases from V and 9 bases from J, with 16 bases in between. The CDR3 consists of 13 residues. CDR3 loop: CASTLQVGVEQFS. The CDR3 DNA reads as TGTGCCAGCACTCTACAGGTCGGGGTTGAGCAGTTCTCC.

This sequence joins TRBV6-1 and TRBJ1-4, with D perhaps TRBD1 (6 bases). Deletions cut 5 bases from V and 13 bases from J, with 26 bases between. CDR1 is MNHNS and CDR2 is SASEGT in the germline V gene. This CDR3 region has 16 residues. The chain's CDR3 is CASSHRDLMYLSGLFF. The CDR3 nucleotides read TGTGCCAGCAGTCACAGGGATCTAATGTATCTTTCGGGACTGTTTTTT.

This chain connects TRBV30 to TRBJ2-3, with 7 nucleotides matching TRBD1. The trim removed 6 bases at V and 2 bases at J, leaving 8 bases unmatched. In germline, CDR1 is GTSNPN, CDR2 SVGIG (reference sequence). This CDR3 has 14 residues. This CDR3 is CACGQELLTDTQYF. The CDR3 coding sequence is TGTGCCTGCGGACAGGAGCTCCTCACAGATACGCAGTATTTT. Drawing the rest from reference TRBV30 and TRBJ2-3, the complete variable domain is SQTIHQWPATLVQPVGSPLSLECTVEGTSNPNLYWYRQAAGRGLQLLFYSVGIGQISSEVPQNLSASRPQDRQFILSSKKLLLSDSGFYLCACGQELLTDTQYFGPGTRLTVL.

There are a few counts of this clonotype. The J gene is TRBJ2-1, the V gene TRBV9; 8 positions match TRBD2. This CDR3 is built from 13 residues. CDR1 SGDLS and CDR2 YYNGEE come from the germline V gene. Trimming removed 2 bases from V and 6 bases from J; junction bases left unmatched: 1. CDR3: CASSVAGGNEQFF. The CDR3 DNA reads TGTGCCAGCAGCGTGGCGGGGGGCAATGAGCAGTTCTTC.

The genes are TRBV29-1 and TRBJ1-2; weak D call: TRBD1 (6 bases). V lost 0 bases and J 6 bases, leaving 17 bases between the germline ends. CDR1 is SQVTM and CDR2 is ANQGSEA in the germline V gene. The CDR3 spans 15 residues. The CDR3 protein is CSVEEGRGFGHGYTF. Written as DNA, the CDR3 is TGCAGCGTTGAAGAGGGGAGGGGGTTTGGCCATGGCTACACCTTC.

This clonotype came up a few times. The chain is built from TRBV28 and TRBJ1-1, with 7 bases that match TRBD1. Germline CDR1 reads MDHEN; CDR2 reads SYDVKM. The CDR3 has 14 residues. J gave up 0 bases and V 6 bases, and 4 bases lay outside the gene matches. The CDR3 region has the DNA TGTGCCAGCAGGGGGGACAGTTTGAACACTGAAGCTTTCTTT. Protein: CASRGDSLNTEAFF.

This clonotype was found a few times. The chain carries TRBV20-1 and TRBJ2-2, with a tentative D call TRBD2 (5 bases). Deletions cut 0 bases from V and 4 bases from J, with 18 bases between. CDR1 DFQATT and CDR2 SNEGSKA come from the germline V gene (reference sequence). There are 17 residues in the CDR3. CDR3 coding DNA: TGCAGTGCTAGAGATTGGGATCGGGATGAGAGCACCGGGGAGCTGTTTTTT. The encoded protein is CSARDWDRDESTGELFF.

In regard to this clonotype: Since a much larger clone is just one base distant, this may be a read error. The V gene is TRBV12-3 or TRBV12-4, the J gene TRBJ2-3; D is uncertain. The CDR3 is 12 amino acids. The CDR3 loop reads CAGSFNVDTQYF. CDR3 DNA sequence: TGTGCCGGCAGTTTCAATGTGGATACGCAGTATTTT.

CDR3 sequence: CATSRPLLASPSTGELFF. CDR3 coding DNA: TGTGCCACCAGCAGGCCTCTCCTAGCGTCTCCTTCGACCGGGGAGCTGTTTTTT. The chain joins TRBV15 to TRBJ2-2; D is possibly TRBD2 (6 bases). Between the trimmed V and J ends, which lost 3 bases and 5 bases, there was a span of 22 bases. The CDR3 has 18 residues. Looked up from germline, CDR1 is LNHNV and CDR2 is YYDKDF (reference sequence).

Regarding this clonotype: Given a much more abundant clone one base away, this may be a read error. This likely comes from a read error, as the CDR3 has no conserved phenylalanine or tryptophan at its end. This chain links TRBV7-9 with TRBJ2-5; weak D call: TRBD1 (5 bases). The CDR3 covers 15 residues. Trimming removed 1 base from V and 2 bases from J, with 11 bases in between. Germline V lookup: CDR1 SEHNR, CDR2 FQNEAQ (reference sequence). CDR3 nucleotide sequence: TGTGCCAGCAGCTTAGAAGTAGACAGTCAAGAGACCCAGTACCTC. The encoded protein is CASSLEVDSQETQYL.

In its sample, this clonotype was seen a few times. V usage is TRBV4-3 and J usage is TRBJ1-2; D may be TRBD1 (6 bases). The V end was cut by 0 bases, the J end by 8 bases, with 16 bases between. The V gene's germline CDR1 is LGHNA and CDR2 YSLEER. This CDR3 has 15 residues. CDR3 bases: TGCGCCAGCAGCCAAGATCGAGCCGGGGGGCGAGGCTACACCTTC. Translation: CASSQDRAGGRGYTF.

The rearrangement joins TRBV30 to TRBJ2-1, with no clear D. The CDR3 consists of 12 residues. Per germline, CDR1 GTSNPN and CDR2 SVGIG (reference sequence). Trimming removed 3 bases at V and 9 bases at J, with 12 bases between. The CDR3 loop is CAWSPPAAEQFF. CDR3 bases: TGTGCCTGGAGCCCCCCGGCCGCTGAGCAGTTCTTC.

J is TRBJ2-3 and V is TRBV27; no reliable D call. V lost 3 bases, J lost 2 bases, and 9 bases lay in between. The germline V gene has CDR1 MNHEY and CDR2 SMNVEV (reference sequence). The CDR3 spans 14 residues. The CDR3 sequence is CASSFWSHTDTQYF. CDR3 coding DNA: TGTGCCAGCAGTTTTTGGAGTCACACAGATACGCAGTATTTT.

The chain is built from TRBV27 and TRBJ2-7; 8 bases are shared with TRBD2. Germline V gene lookup returns CDR1 MNHEY and CDR2 SMNVEV (reference sequence). The CDR3 is made up of 13 amino acids. V lost 4 bases to trimming and J lost 4 bases; unmatched junction nucleotides: 3. The CDR3 spells CASSSASGYEQYF. CDR3 coding DNA: TGTGCCAGCAGTTCGGCTAGCGGGTACGAGCAGTACTTC.

This clonotype has only a few counts. The genes are TRBV9 and TRBJ2-2; maybe TRBD2 (6 bases). The germline gives CDR1 SGDLS, CDR2 YYNGEE. The CDR3 is 20 residues long. The V gene lost 3 bases and the J gene lost 4 bases, with 28 bases spanning the gap. The CDR3 sequence: CASSALGTGGIPRSTGELFF. The CDR3 DNA reads TGTGCCAGCAGCGCGCTCGGGACTGGGGGGATCCCCCGGTCCACCGGGGAGCTGTTTTTT.

This chain uses TRBV27 with TRBJ2-1, with a weak D call TRBD1 (7 bases). CDR3 size: 15 residues. The germline CDR1 and CDR2 sequences are MNHEY and SMNVEV (reference sequence). Trimming left V 3 bases short and J 2 bases short, with 11 bases between. In DNA form, the CDR3 reads TGTGCCAGCAGTTTGCAGGGGGGACCCTACAATGAGCAGTTCTTC. It codes for CASSLQGGPYNEQFF.